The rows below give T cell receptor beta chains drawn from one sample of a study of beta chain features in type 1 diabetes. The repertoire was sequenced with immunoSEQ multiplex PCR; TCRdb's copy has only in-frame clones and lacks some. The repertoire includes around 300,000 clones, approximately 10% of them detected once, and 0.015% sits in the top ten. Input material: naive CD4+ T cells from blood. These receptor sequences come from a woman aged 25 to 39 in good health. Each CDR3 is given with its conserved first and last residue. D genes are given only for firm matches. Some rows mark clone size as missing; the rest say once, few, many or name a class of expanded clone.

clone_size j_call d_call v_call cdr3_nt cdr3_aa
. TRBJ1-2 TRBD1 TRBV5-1 TGCGCCAGCAGCTTGGAGTCCGGGACAGGGAATGGCTACACCTTC CASSLESGTGNGYTF
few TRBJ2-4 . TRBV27 TGTGCCAGCAGGGGTACAGGGAAGGTAAACATTCAGTACTTC CASRGTGKVNIQYF
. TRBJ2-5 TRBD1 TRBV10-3 TGTGCCATCAGGGGGACAGGGAGTCAAGAGACCCAGTACTTC CAIRGTGSQETQYF
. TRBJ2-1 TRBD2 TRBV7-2 TGTGCCAGCAGCTTAAGCGGGAGCTCCTACAATGAGCAGTTCTTC CASSLSGSSYNEQFF
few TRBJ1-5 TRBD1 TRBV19 TGTGCCAGTAGTGCGGGACAGCTCTTCAATCAGCCCCAGCATTTT CASSAGQLFNQPQHF
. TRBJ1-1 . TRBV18 TGTGCCAGCTCACCGATAGAGAACACTGAAGCTTTCTTT CASSPIENTEAFF
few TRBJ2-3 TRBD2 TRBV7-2 TGTGCCAGCAGCTCATCCGGGACTAGCGTCGGACGCGCGGTCGAGCAGTATTTT CASSSSGTSVGRAVEQYF
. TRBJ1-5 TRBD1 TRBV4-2 TGTGCCAGCAGCCCTGGGGACAGAGTAGATAGCAATCAGCCCCAGCATTTT CASSPGDRVDSNQPQHF
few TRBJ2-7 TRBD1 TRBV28 TGTGCCAGCATCTCCGGGACAGGACACTCCGAGCAGTACTTC CASISGTGHSEQYF
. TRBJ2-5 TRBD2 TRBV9 TGTGCCAGCAGCGTAGCTACACTAGCGGGAGTCGAGACCCAGTACTTC CASSVATLAGVETQYF
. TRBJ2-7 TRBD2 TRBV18 TGTGCCAGCTCGCCGGGACTAGCATCCAACGAGCAGTACTTC CASSPGLASNEQYF
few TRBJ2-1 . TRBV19 TGTGCCAGTAGTATTGGGAGCACGAGCTCCTACAATGAGCAGTTCTTC CASSIGSTSSYNEQFF
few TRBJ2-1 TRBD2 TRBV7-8 TGTGCCAGCAGCTCAGGGACTAGCGCGGTCAATGAGCAGTTCTTC CASSSGTSAVNEQFF
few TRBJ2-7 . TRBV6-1 TGTGCCAGCTCCGGGGAGGTTAGCTCCTACGAGCAGTACTTC CASSGEVSSYEQYF
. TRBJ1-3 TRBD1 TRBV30 TGTGCCTGGGACAGGGCGGCCGGAAACACCATATATTTT CAWDRAAGNTIYF
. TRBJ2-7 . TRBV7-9 TGTGCCAGCAGCTTCTCCATGGGTCAGAGGTACGAGCAGTACTTC CASSFSMGQRYEQYF
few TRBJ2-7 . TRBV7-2 TGTGCCAGCAGCTTAGATCTAGGCTCCTACGAGCAGTACTTC CASSLDLGSYEQYF
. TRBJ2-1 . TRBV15 TGTGCCACCAGCAGAGACCGGGGACAATACAATGAGCAGTTCTTC CATSRDRGQYNEQFF
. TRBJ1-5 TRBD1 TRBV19 TGTGCCAGTAGCCTGACAGGGAACAATCAGCCCCAGCATTTT CASSLTGNNQPQHF
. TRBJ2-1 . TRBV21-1 TGTGCCAGCAGCAAACGAGGGGAGCAGTTCTTC CASSKRGEQFF
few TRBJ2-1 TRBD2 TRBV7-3 TGTGCCAGCAGCTTAACGAAGGGACTAGCGGGAGTCGGCAATGAGCAGTTCTTC CASSLTKGLAGVGNEQFF
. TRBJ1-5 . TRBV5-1 TGCGCCAGCAGCTTCCCGCGCGGCAGGGTCAATCAGCCCCAGCATTTT CASSFPRGRVNQPQHF
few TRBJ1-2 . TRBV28 TGTGCCAGCAGTTTAACTCAAGGCTACACCTTC CASSLTQGYTF
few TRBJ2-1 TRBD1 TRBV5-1 TGCGCCAGCAGCTTGGGGGTGGGGACAGGAACCTACAATGAGCAGTTCTTC CASSLGVGTGTYNEQFF
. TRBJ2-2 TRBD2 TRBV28 TGTGCCAGCAGTTCGGGGGGACTAGAGAACACCGGGGAGCTGTTTTTT CASSSGGLENTGELFF
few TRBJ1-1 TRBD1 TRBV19 TGTGCCAGTATAGGACAGGGGCGGACTGAAGCTTTCTTT CASIGQGRTEAFF
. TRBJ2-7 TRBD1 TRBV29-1 TGCAGCGTTGCTCTTCCGGACAGGGCGTCCTACGAGCAGTACTTC CSVALPDRASYEQYF
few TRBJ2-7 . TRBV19 TGTGCCAGTAGTCACCCGGCGGCATCGGGTGAGCAGTACTTC CASSHPAASGEQYF
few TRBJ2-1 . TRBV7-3 TGTGCCAGCAGCTCTAGGGGTAATGAGCAGTTCTTC CASSSRGNEQFF
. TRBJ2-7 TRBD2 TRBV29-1 TGCAGCGTTGAACATGCGGCGGGAGGTACCTACGAGCAGTACTTC CSVEHAAGGTYEQYF
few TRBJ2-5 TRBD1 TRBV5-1 TGCGCCAGCAGCAAACCGGGACAGGGGTTCGAGACCCAGTACTTC CASSKPGQGFETQYF
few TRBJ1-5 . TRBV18 TGTGCCAGCTCACAAAATCAGGGGAGTAGCGGCAATCAGCCCCAGCATTTT CASSQNQGSSGNQPQHF
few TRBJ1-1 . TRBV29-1 TGCAGCGGGAGACGGTTGAACACTGAAGCTTTCTTT CSGRRLNTEAFF
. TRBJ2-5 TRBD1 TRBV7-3 TGTGCCAGCACCTTGGACGTTGGACCGGGACAGGGGGGGGAGACCCAGTACTTC CASTLDVGPGQGGETQYF
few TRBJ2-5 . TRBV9 TGTGCCAGCAGCTCACGGGAGACCCAGTACTTC CASSSRETQYF
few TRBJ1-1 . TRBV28 TGTGCCAGCAGTTCTCGGTCTGAAGCTTTCTTT CASSSRSEAFF
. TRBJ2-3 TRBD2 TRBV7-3 TGTGCCAGCAGCCCTACTAGCGACACAGATACGCAGTATTTT CASSPTSDTDTQYF
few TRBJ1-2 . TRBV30 TGTGCCTGTACCGGGGGAAGCCTGAGGTATGGCTACACCTTC CACTGGSLRYGYTF
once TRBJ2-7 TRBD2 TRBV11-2 TGTGCCAGCAGCCGTGGACTAGCGGGGGGGGGTTACGAGCAGTACTTC CASSRGLAGGGYEQYF
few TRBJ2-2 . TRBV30 TGTGCCTGGAATTGGGGCTCGAACACCGGGGAGCTGTTTTTT CAWNWGSNTGELFF
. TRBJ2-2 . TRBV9 TGTGCCAGCAGCGTAGAGCGCAATTCGTACCCCGGGGAGCTGTTTTTT CASSVERNSYPGELFF
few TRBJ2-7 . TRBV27 TGTGGAGCGGACCAGAGCTCCTACGAGCAGTACTTC CGADQSSYEQYF
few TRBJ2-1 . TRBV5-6 TGTGCCAGCAGCGTAGCAACTGAGCAGTTCTTC CASSVATEQFF
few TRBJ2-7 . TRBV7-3 TGTGCCAGCAGCTTAAGTCACGGGGACGAGCAGTACTTC CASSLSHGDEQYF
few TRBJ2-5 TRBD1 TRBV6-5 TGTGCCAGCAACAGGGGGGAGACCCAGTACTTC CASNRGETQYF
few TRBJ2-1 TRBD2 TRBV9 TGTGCCAGCAGCGCTAGCGGGAGAGACTACAATGAGCAGTTCTTC CASSASGRDYNEQFF
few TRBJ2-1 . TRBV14 TGTGCCAGCAGCCCAATCGACGGGAAGAAGAACAATGAGCAGTTCTTC CASSPIDGKKNNEQFF